This T cell receptor beta chain emerged from a study of blood T cell repertoires in COVID-19. Study details: Some COVID-19 samples were acute and others convalescent; all came from the United States, Italy and Spain. The cDNA or gDNA used as material had been derived from T cells, B-cell-depleted T cells, or PBMCs.

Original processing notes: Estimates of nucleated cell counts were drawn from the amplification of reference gene primers. The assay was immunoSEQ multiplex PCR, and TCRdb's table has in-frame clones only and misses some. The D gene and trimming were derived from the DNA, and the V and J assignments and clone size from that table. The sample records over 200,000 clones, 88% being singletons. CDR1 and CDR2 from the germline V gene are SEHNR and FQNEAQ (reference sequence). Trimming took 2 bases from V and 0 from J; bases not matched to a gene: 3. There are 16 residues in the CDR3. The sample comprised peripheral blood. The gene calls are TRBV7-9 and TRBJ2-2; 7 nucleotides line up with TRBD2. This receptor was obtained from a woman aged 55-70 years with acute or convalescent COVID-19. The CDR3 loop is CASSLWGGANTGELFF. The CDR3 region has the DNA TGTGCCAGCAGCTTATGGGGGGGTGCGAACACCGGGGAGCTGTTTTTT.